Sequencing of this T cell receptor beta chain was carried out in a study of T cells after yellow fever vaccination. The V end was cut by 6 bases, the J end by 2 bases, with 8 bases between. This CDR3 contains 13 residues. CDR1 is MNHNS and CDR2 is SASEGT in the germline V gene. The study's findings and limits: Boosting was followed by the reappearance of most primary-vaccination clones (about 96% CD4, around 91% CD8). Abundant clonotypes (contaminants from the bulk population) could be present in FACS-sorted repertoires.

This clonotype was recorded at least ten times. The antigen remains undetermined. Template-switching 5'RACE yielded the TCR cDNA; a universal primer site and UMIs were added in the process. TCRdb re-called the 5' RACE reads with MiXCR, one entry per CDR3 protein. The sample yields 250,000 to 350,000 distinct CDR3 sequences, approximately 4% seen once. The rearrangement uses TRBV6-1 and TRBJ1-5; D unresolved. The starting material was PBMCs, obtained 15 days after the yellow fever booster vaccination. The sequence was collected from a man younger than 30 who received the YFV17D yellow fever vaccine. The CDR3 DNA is TGTGCCAGCAGGGTGAGGGGCAATCAGCCCCAGCATTTT. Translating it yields CASRVRGNQPQHF.